This T cell receptor beta chain was profiled in a study of blood T cells in healthy people across ages. General study results and limits: Considered underestimates were the diversity estimates obtained from one million T cells.

The CDR3 covers 14 residues. Trimming at V came to 0 bases and at J to 12 bases, leaving 4 bases not matched to a gene. Germline values: CDR1 LGHDT, CDR2 YNNKEL (reference sequence). This clonotype was recorded a few times. Its specificity is unknown. Every donor gave roughly 9.6 milliliters of peripheral blood. A second PCR, run for about 7 to 11 cycles, used a sample-barcoded 5' primer plus a J-beta primer mix. Each cDNA molecule received a tag from a template-switch adaptor that had 12 random nucleotides. TCRdb re-derived calls from the 5' RACE reads in MiXCR, one entry per CDR3 protein. The profile shows fewer than 1.5 million distinct CDR3 sequences, 40% to 50% of them singletons.

This receptor was taken from a woman younger than 35 in good health. Sequenced: blood. V and J are TRBV3-1 and TRBJ2-5, with 13 bases fitting TRBD2. The CDR3 region is CASSQEGLAGSEYF. DNA of the CDR3: TGTGCCAGCAGCCAAGAGGGACTAGCGGGGTCTGAGTACTTC.